The 16 T cell receptor beta chains given below trace back to one sample, sequenced in a study of shared clonotypes between healthy human individuals (dated by TCRdb to between 2020 and 2021). For the CD8 naive samples, CD45RO-negative cells were positively selected for CCR7, yielding a CD45RA+CCR7+ population from which TemRA cells were excluded. Library preparation used the immunoSEQ multiplex PCR assay. This is the immuneACCESS table as TCRdb keeps it, with only in-frame sequences that have V and J called. A part of the clones is gone; compared with another copy, unresolved V genes explain less than half, and the rest is unexplained. Counted in this sample were hundreds of thousands of clones; roughly 92% of them appeared once. The top ten constitute 20% to 30% of the sample. Input material: naive CD8+ T cells sorted from blood. Reading the label with the study, this specimen's cell subset or site is: CD45RA+CCR7+. The receptors originated from a man aged 30 to 45 in good health.

The chain recombines TRBV6-5 with TRBJ2-2, with 7 bases lining up with TRBD1. This CDR3 has 15 amino acids. Germline V lookup: CDR1 MNHEY, CDR2 SVGAGI. V shed 0 bases and J 4 bases; nucleotides not matched to a gene: 2. CDR3 residues: CASSYSGTATGELFF. In DNA form, the CDR3 reads TGTGCCAGCAGTTACTCCGGGACAGCCACCGGGGAGCTGTTTTTT.

The chain carries TRBV4-1 and TRBJ1-5, with D perhaps matching TRBD1 (5 bases). The CDR3 has 16 amino acids. V was pared by 1 base and J by 1 base, with 11 bases between. Germline V gene sequence: CDR1 MGHRA, CDR2 YSYEKL. The CDR3 spells CASSQGSGLSNQPQHF. CDR3 nucleotide sequence: TGCGCCAGCAGCCAAGGCTCAGGGTTAAGCAATCAGCCCCAGCATTTT.

This chain connects TRBV7-9 to TRBJ2-1; unclear D gene. Germline CDR1 and CDR2: SEHNR and FQNEAQ (reference sequence). The V and J ends lost 4 bases and 7 bases respectively, with 20 bases between them. This CDR3 is built from 16 residues. The CDR3 DNA is TGTGCCAGCAGCTCCTCTACCGGACCGAGATTTAATGAGCAGTTCTTC. Protein product: CASSSSTGPRFNEQFF. Full variable domain (rest looked up from reference TRBV7-9 and TRBJ2-1): DTGVSQNPRHKITKRGQNVTFRCDPISEHNRLYWYRQTLGQGPEFLTYFQNEAQLEKSRLLSDRFSAERPKGSFSTLEIQRTEQGDSAMYLCASSSSTGPRFNEQFFGPGTRLTVL.

The rearrangement uses TRBV28 and TRBJ2-2; 8 nucleotides agree with TRBD2. In germline, CDR1 is MDHEN, CDR2 SYDVKM. V lost 3 bases, J lost 5 bases, and 8 bases stayed unmatched. CDR3 size: 16 residues. The chain's CDR3 is CASSFLPGGGTGELFF. In DNA, the CDR3 is TGTGCCAGCAGTTTTTTACCGGGAGGGGGAACCGGGGAGCTGTTTTTT.

The chain joins TRBV10-2 to TRBJ2-5; 12 bases match TRBD2. Near its end, the DNA agrees better with TRBJ2-7, so the J call may be wrong. Germline V gives CDR1 WSHSY, CDR2 SAAADI. The CDR3 runs 16 residues. The CDR3 reads CASSETSGRIAYEQYF. As DNA, the CDR3 is TGCGCCAGCAGTGAAACTAGCGGGAGGATCGCCTACGAGCAGTACTTC.

The table lists this clone with a few counts. The genes are TRBV10-3 and TRBJ2-3; D not certain. Germline CDR1 ENHRY, CDR2 SYGVKD. This CDR3 contains 14 residues. V was cut by 3 bases and J by 1 base, with 8 bases left in between. The CDR3 reads CAISEGYRTDTQYF. Written as DNA, the CDR3 is TGTGCCATCAGTGAAGGGTATCGCACAGATACGCAGTATTTT.

For this clone: Mismatch with germline at one junction end may stem from a read error. The CDR3 sequence is CSVMGRSSHEQYF. In DNA, the CDR3 is TGCAGCGTCATGGGCCGCTCCTCCCACGAGCAGTACTTC. The chain has TRBV29-1 and TRBJ2-7, with D unresolved. Germline CDR1 is SQVTM and CDR2 is ANQGSEA. This CDR3 spans 13 amino acids.

This clone was seen only once. The rearrangement links TRBV19 to TRBJ2-3; D remains unclear. This CDR3 spans 14 amino acids. Germline assignment: CDR1 LNHDA and CDR2 SQIVND (reference sequence). Trimming shortened V by 3 bases and J by 2 bases, and 9 bases separated the two germline ends. DNA for the CDR3: TGTGCCAGTAGTATTAGGTCCTACACAGATACGCAGTATTTT. It encodes CASSIRSYTDTQYF.

In regard to this clone: Additional DNA sequences in this sample encode the identical CDR3. The chain couples TRBV27 to TRBJ1-1, with D uncertain. The CDR3 totals 11 residues. Deletions cut 7 bases from V and 1 base from J, with 4 bases between. The V gene's germline CDR1 is MNHEY and CDR2 SMNVEV (reference sequence). The CDR3 sequence is CASIGNTEAFF. CDR3 in DNA: TGTGCCAGCATTGGGAACACTGAAGCTTTCTTT.

V usage is TRBV5-1 and J usage is TRBJ2-3; 9 bases align to TRBD2. The CDR3 has 16 residues. The germline V gene encodes CDR1 SGHRS and CDR2 YFSETQ. Trimming took 5 bases from V and 3 from J; bases not matched to a gene: 10. CDR3: CASSFTTSGNTDTQYF. For the CDR3, the DNA is TGCGCCAGCAGTTTTACGACTAGCGGAAATACAGATACGCAGTATTTT.

J is TRBJ2-3 and V is TRBV7-6; TRBD1 matches 7 bases. V was clipped by 8 bases and J by 2 bases; unmatched bases: 7. The CDR3 sequence is 14 residues long. Germline CDR1 and CDR2: SGHVS and FNYEAQ. In nucleotides, the CDR3 is TGTGCCAGCGGACCGGGACAGTACACAGATACGCAGTATTTT. As protein: CASGPGQYTDTQYF.

The chain is built from TRBV6-1 and TRBJ2-7, with TRBD2 identical over 9 bases. From germline, CDR1 is MNHNS and CDR2 SASEGT. V lost 4 bases and J lost 0; bases outside the gene matches: 4. The CDR3 sequence is 15 residues long. In DNA, the CDR3 is TGTGCCAGCAGTGGTAGCGGGAGAGCCTCCTACGAGCAGTACTTC. This sequence encodes CASSGSGRASYEQYF.

V usage is TRBV19 and J usage is TRBJ2-1; D may be TRBD2 (6 bases). Germline V gene lookup returns CDR1 LNHDA and CDR2 SQIVND (reference sequence). The CDR3 spans 15 residues. Deletions cut 3 bases from V and 10 bases from J, with 19 bases between. The CDR3 DNA is TGTGCCAGTAGTATTGGGGCGGGGCGCCGGGGGGAGCAGTTCTTC. Amino acid sequence: CASSIGAGRRGEQFF.

The genes are TRBV28 and TRBJ2-1; D is unresolved. Germline values: CDR1 MDHEN, CDR2 SYDVKM. Deletions cut 4 bases from V and 6 bases from J, with 10 bases between. The CDR3 totals 13 residues. CDR3: CASSSLMGNEQFF. The DNA for the CDR3 is TGTGCCAGCAGTTCCTTAATGGGCAATGAGCAGTTCTTC.

This sequence joins TRBV7-2 and TRBJ2-7, with 8 nucleotides matching TRBD1. The junction had 4 bases not matched to a gene; V was cut back by 0 bases and J by 3 bases. This CDR3 has 15 residues. Germline-derived CDR1 and CDR2 are SGHTA and FQGNSA. This chain's CDR3 is CASSLAWTGSYEQYF. The CDR3 DNA follows: TGTGCCAGCAGCTTAGCTTGGACAGGGAGCTACGAGCAGTACTTC. The variable domain in full, completed from reference TRBV7-2 and TRBJ2-7, reads GAGVSQSPSNKVTEKGKDVELRCDPISGHTALYWYRQSLGQGLEFLIYFQGNSAPDKSGLPSDRFSAERTGGSVSTLTIQRTQQEDSAVYLCASSLAWTGSYEQYFGPGTRLTVT.

This clone was picked up a small number of times. Within the sample, other DNA sequences also encode this same CDR3. For the CDR3, the DNA is TGTGCCAGCAGCTTAGGGGGGGGCTCCTACGAGCAGTACTTC. Its translation: CASSLGGGSYEQYF. The rearrangement links TRBV7-6 to TRBJ2-7; 7 bases are a match to TRBD2. Germline trimming cut 1 base from V and 0 bases from J; bases unmatched to any gene: 0. Germline assignment: CDR1 SGHVS and CDR2 FNYEAQ. This CDR3 has 14 amino acids.